The present T cell receptor beta chain was sequenced within a study of cytomegalovirus exposure and HLA in healthy donors. The study ran its PCR with 60 Vbeta and 13 Jbeta primers. This table comes from immunoSEQ multiplex PCR, and its TCRdb copy is limited to in-frame clones, with some not included. The sample has approximately 150,000 clones, roughly 80% seen once. While unrecorded immune exposures were likely, the donors were nominally healthy when sampled. V shed 5 bases and J shed 3 bases, with 10 bases lying between them. Germline CDR1 reads MNHNS; CDR2 reads SASEGT. The CDR3 is 13 amino acids. The chain is built from TRBV6-1 and TRBJ1-2; possible D gene TRBD1, 6 bases. The receptor was derived from a woman aged 40 to 55 in good health and CMV-seronegative. The sequenced sample was PBMCs. The CDR3 is CASSPGTHYGYTF. The CDR3 DNA follows: TGTGCCAGCAGTCCCGGGACACACTATGGCTACACCTTC.